One and the same sample provided the 14 T cell receptor beta chains below, sequenced in a study of blood T cell repertoires in COVID-19. TCRdb's table, derived via immunoSEQ multiplex PCR, lists solely in-frame clones and lacks some. The top ten clones hold under 10% of a sample with over 250,000 clones, around 89% of them seen once. Sequencing was performed on PBMCs or T cells enriched from blood (not recorded which). The receptor set was obtained from a man aged 40-49 years who had recovered from COVID-19.

The chain combines TRBV10-3 with TRBJ1-1; 8 bases map to TRBD1. V lost 4 bases, J lost 1 base, and 2 bases stayed unmatched. Germline CDR1 reads ENHRY; CDR2 reads SYGVKD. The CDR3 extends over 14 amino acids. DNA of the CDR3: TGTGCCATCAGTGTCGGGACAGGGAACACTGAAGCTTTCTTT. This gives the protein CAISVGTGNTEAFF.

The V gene is TRBV7-5, the J gene TRBJ1-4; TRBD1 is the table's D call, not checked against the DNA. TRBV7-5 is deemed a pseudogene. This CDR3 region has 15 residues. The CDR3: CARNRKTGLNEKLFF. In DNA, the CDR3 is TGTGCCAGAAACCGAAAGACAGGGTTGAATGAAAAACTGTTTTTT.

This chain joins TRBV11-3 and TRBJ2-1, with 7 bases aligning to TRBD1. The CDR3 sequence is 17 residues long. V trimming: 2 bases; J trimming: 4 bases; junction bases outside the gene matches: 11. CDR1 is SGHNT, CDR2 YENEEA, per germline. The CDR3 sequence is CASSLYPVDRAYNEQFF. In DNA form, the CDR3 reads TGTGCCAGCAGCTTATACCCCGTCGACAGGGCATACAATGAGCAGTTCTTC.

The rearrangement joins TRBV14 to TRBJ2-7; 7 bases align to TRBD2. CDR3 length equals 14 residues. CDR1 and CDR2 (germline): SGHDN, FVKESK. The trim removed 1 base at V and 2 bases at J, leaving 2 bases unmatched. The CDR3: CASSQAGTTYEQYF. The CDR3 DNA reads as TGTGCCAGCAGCCAAGCCGGGACTACCTACGAGCAGTACTTC.

The CDR3 loop is CSVNTDRGSNQPQHF. As DNA, the CDR3 is TGCAGCGTTAATACCGACAGGGGGAGCAATCAGCCCCAGCATTTT. This chain joins TRBV29-1 and TRBJ1-5; 9 bases map to TRBD1. The V gene end was trimmed by 5 bases and the J gene end by 1 base; junction bases not matched to a gene: 6. The CDR3 runs 15 residues. Germline V lookup: CDR1 SQVTM, CDR2 ANQGSEA.

This clone was picked up one time. The chain has TRBV7-9 and TRBJ2-6; tentatively, D is TRBD1 (6 bases). V lost 5 bases and J lost 5, with 13 bases in between. From germline, CDR1 is SEHNR and CDR2 FQNEAQ (reference sequence). The CDR3 has 15 amino acids. For the CDR3, the DNA is TGTGCCAGCAGCGAGACAGGTTCTAGGGCCAACGTCCTGACTTTC. Translation gives CASSETGSRANVLTF.

This chain connects TRBV7-2 to TRBJ1-2; D might be TRBD1 (5 bases). In germline, CDR1 is SGHTA, CDR2 FQGNSA. CDR3 size: 15 residues. V lost 2 bases and J 5 bases, leaving 15 bases between the germline ends. Here the CDR3 DNA reads TGTGCCAGCAGCTTATCGACGGGACTCGTTTATGGCTACACCTTC. Amino acids: CASSLSTGLVYGYTF.

The V gene is TRBV6-5, the J gene TRBJ1-1, with 9 bases identical to TRBD1. Germline-derived CDR1 and CDR2 are MNHEY and SVGAGI. V gave up 6 bases and J gave up 10 bases; unmatched junction bases: 9. The CDR3 consists of 13 residues. CDR3 loop: CASRTTGGLAAFF. CDR3 DNA sequence: TGTGCCAGCAGGACAACAGGGGGCCTGGCAGCTTTCTTT.

J is TRBJ2-7 and V is TRBV11-3, with 8 bases identical to TRBD1. Looked up from germline, CDR1 is SGHNT and CDR2 is YENEEA. J was trimmed by 3 bases and V by 7 bases; bases with no gene match: 11. The CDR3 covers 15 residues. The chain's CDR3 is CASTPDRELFYEQYF. The CDR3 nucleotides read TGTGCCAGCACCCCGGACAGGGAACTGTTCTACGAGCAGTACTTC.

The rearrangement joins TRBV5-1 to TRBJ1-2, with D perhaps TRBD1 (6 bases). V shed 0 bases and J shed 4 bases, with 7 bases lying between them. CDR1 is SGHRS and CDR2 is YFSETQ in the germline V gene. CDR3 length equals 13 residues. The CDR3 sequence is CASSLDRAYGYTF. The DNA of the CDR3 is TGCGCCAGCAGCTTGGACAGGGCCTATGGCTACACCTTC.

The chain links TRBV27 to TRBJ2-5; possibly TRBD2 for D (6 bases). CDR3 length: 14 amino acids. V was shortened by 8 bases and J by 5 bases, with 18 bases between the two germline ends. The germline V gene encodes CDR1 MNHEY and CDR2 SMNVEV (reference sequence). CDR3 protein: CASGNLATLETQYF. In nucleotides, the CDR3 is TGTGCCAGCGGGAATCTAGCGACGCTTGAGACCCAGTACTTC.

The V call is TRBV5-8, the J call TRBJ1-5; D is undetermined. In germline, CDR1 is SGHTS, CDR2 YDEGEE. Trimming shortened V by 2 bases and J by 7 bases, and 13 bases separated the two germline ends. The CDR3 spans 14 residues. The DNA of the CDR3 is TGTGCCAGCAGCTTATGGGAGGGCAGGCAGCCCCAGCATTTT. Encoded protein: CASSLWEGRQPQHF.

The rearrangement links TRBV7-2 to TRBJ1-1; the D gene is possibly TRBD1 (6 bases). Trimming stripped 5 bases from V and 0 bases from J, with 16 bases between. CDR1 and CDR2 from the germline V gene are SGHTA and FQGNSA. This CDR3 has 16 amino acids. CDR3 sequence (DNA): TGTGCCAGCAGCCTACAGGGACGTGCGGTGAACACTGAAGCTTTCTTT. The encoded protein is CASSLQGRAVNTEAFF.

This chain links TRBV9 with TRBJ1-1, with 9 positions matching TRBD1. CDR3 length equals 16 residues. CDR1 and CDR2 from the germline V gene are SGDLS and YYNGEE. Trimming at V came to 0 bases and at J to 0 bases, leaving 3 bases not matched to a gene. CDR3 residues: CASSVARTGVNTEAFF. Written as DNA, the CDR3 is TGTGCCAGCAGCGTAGCTAGGACAGGGGTGAACACTGAAGCTTTCTTT.